Presented here are 18 T cell receptor beta chains from one specimen sequenced in a study of early T cells in non-severe SARS-CoV-2 infection. TCRdb re-called the 5' RACE reads with MiXCR, one entry per CDR3 protein. The sample lists 20,000 to 30,000 distinct CDR3 sequences, about 4% seen once, with 3.5% to 5% in the top ten. Sequencing input: whole blood. The receptors derive from an adult who was a healthcare worker with PCR-confirmed SARS-CoV-2 infection or an uninfected control (not recorded which).

Judged by abundance, this clonotype is medium-sized. This chain links TRBV5-6 with TRBJ2-1; 14 bases map to TRBD2. With V trimmed by 3 bases and J by 7 bases, 3 bases remained unmatched. CDR3 length: 15 residues. Germline values: CDR1 SGHDT, CDR2 YYEEEE. CDR3 protein: CASSYGTSGSNEQFF. The DNA for the CDR3 is TGTGCCAGCAGCTATGGGACTAGCGGGAGTAATGAGCAGTTCTTC.

At least ten counts were recorded for this clonotype. The chain links TRBV12-3 or TRBV12-4 to TRBJ1-2; TRBD1 matches at 7 bases. CDR3 length: 14 residues. The J segment lost 6 bases and the V segment lost 4 bases, leaving 8 bases of the junction unmatched. CDR3 loop: CASSSRDRDDGYTF. The CDR3 region has the DNA TGTGCCAGCAGTTCCCGGGACAGAGATGATGGCTACACCTTC.

This clonotype was picked up many times. The J gene is TRBJ2-1, the V gene TRBV7-3; no reliable D call. Trimming took off 5 bases at V and 6 bases at J, with 11 bases between the two ends. The CDR3 totals 13 residues. The V gene's germline CDR1 is SGHTA and CDR2 FQGTGA. The CDR3 protein is CASSGDPSNEQFF. The CDR3 region has the DNA TGTGCCAGCAGCGGGGATCCCTCCAATGAGCAGTTCTTC.

This clonotype was counted at least ten times. This chain joins TRBV14 and TRBJ2-3; TRBD2 might be the D (5 bases). Germline loops: CDR1 SGHDN, CDR2 FVKESK. Trimming took 3 bases from V and 0 from J, leaving 10 bases between them. The CDR3 loop spans 15 amino acids. The CDR3 here is CASSQGSGSTDTQYF. In DNA form, the CDR3 reads TGTGCCAGCAGCCAGGGAAGCGGCAGCACAGATACGCAGTATTTT. Combining the CDR3 with reference TRBV14 and TRBJ2-3 gives the whole variable domain EAGVTQFPSHSVIEKGQTVTLRCDPISGHDNLYWYRRVMGKEIKFLLHFVKESKQDESGMPNNRFLAERTGGTYSTLKVQPAELEDSGVYFCASSQGSGSTDTQYFGPGTRLTVL.

This chain connects TRBV5-4 to TRBJ1-1; the D gene is possibly TRBD1 (5 bases). This CDR3 contains 17 residues. Germline CDR1 is SGHNT and CDR2 is YYREEE (reference sequence). Deletions cut 0 bases from V and 1 base from J, with 16 bases between. CDR3 sequence (DNA): TGTGCCAGCAGCTTGGGGGGCAGGGCACGGGAGAACACTGAAGCTTTCTTT. Its protein is CASSLGGRARENTEAFF.

This clonotype was seen at least ten times. The rearrangement joins TRBV4-1 to TRBJ1-3; tentative D call: TRBD1 (6 bases). The CDR3 is made up of 16 amino acids. Per the germline V gene, CDR1 is MGHRA and CDR2 is YSYEKL. V lost 5 bases to trimming and J lost 1 base, with 15 bases between them. For the CDR3, the DNA is TGCGCCAGCAGCAAGCAGGGGAGTGTTTCTGGAAACACCATATATTTT. Amino acids: CASSKQGSVSGNTIYF.

This clonotype was seen repeatedly, ten times or more. This chain uses TRBV4-1 with TRBJ2-2; D perhaps matches TRBD1 (5 bases). This CDR3 contains 13 residues. Trimming removed 6 bases at V and 1 base at J, with 6 bases between. In germline, CDR1 is MGHRA, CDR2 YSYEKL. CDR3 coding DNA: TGCGCCAGCAGGCAGGGGAACACCGGGGAGCTGTTTTTT. This gives the protein CASRQGNTGELFF.

This clonotype was picked up many times. The chain has TRBV7-9 and TRBJ2-1; D may be TRBD1 (6 bases). The CDR3 length is 16 residues. Per germline, CDR1 SEHNR and CDR2 FQNEAQ (reference sequence). With 2 bases removed from V and 5 bases from J, the gap between germline ends came to 16 bases. CDR3 sequence reads: CASSLNAYRDNNEQFF. The CDR3 region has the DNA TGTGCCAGCAGCTTAAACGCGTACAGGGACAACAATGAGCAGTTCTTC.

This rearrangement joins TRBV4-2 to TRBJ2-2; 7 nucleotides line up with TRBD2. V dropped 1 base and J dropped 6; count of bases not matched to a gene: 5. The CDR3 totals 15 residues. Germline V gene data show CDR1 as LGHNA and CDR2 as YNFKEQ. Here the CDR3 reads CASSQAAGDAGELFF. CDR3 coding DNA: TGTGCCAGCAGCCAAGCGGCGGGGGACGCCGGGGAGCTGTTTTTT.

This clonotype showed up many times. The chain employs TRBV6-1 and TRBJ2-5; D uncertain. Germline CDR1 reads MNHNS; CDR2 reads SASEGT. Trimming took off 6 bases at V and 5 bases at J, with 10 bases between the two ends. The CDR3 is 12 residues long. DNA of the CDR3: TGTGCCAGCAGGCCCCTTCGGGAGACCCAGTACTTC. It translates to CASRPLRETQYF.

This clonotype showed up many times. V and J are TRBV12-3 or TRBV12-4 and TRBJ2-5; 10 bases match TRBD2. This CDR3 contains 16 residues. Trimming at V came to 9 bases and at J to 6 bases, leaving 16 bases not matched to a gene. CDR3 loop: CASSGASGRSEQTQYF. DNA of the CDR3: TGTGCCAGTTCAGGGGCTAGCGGGAGAAGTGAGCAGACCCAGTACTTC.

In this sample, this clonotype turned up many times. This chain uses TRBV5-5 with TRBJ2-5, with no clear D. This CDR3 has 11 amino acids. V lost 4 bases to trimming and J lost 1 base, with 2 bases between them. In germline, CDR1 is SGHKS, CDR2 YYEKEE (reference sequence). CDR3 bases: TGTGCCAGCAGCCTCCAAGAGACCCAGTACTTC. As protein: CASSLQETQYF.

This clonotype came up many times. The V and J genes are TRBV4-1 and TRBJ2-5, with D possibly TRBD2 on 5 matching bases. This CDR3 region has 19 residues. V was pared by 0 bases and J by 2 bases, with 22 bases between. The V gene's germline CDR1 is MGHRA and CDR2 YSYEKL. CDR3 DNA sequence: TGCGCCAGCAGCCAAGATAACCGAAATGAGGGATCGATTCAAGAGACCCAGTACTTC. It codes for CASSQDNRNEGSIQETQYF.

This clonotype was observed at least ten times. The chain links TRBV6-1 to TRBJ2-7, with D possibly TRBD2 on 5 matching bases. V was pared by 4 bases and J by 3 bases, with 16 bases between. The CDR3 consists of 15 residues. Germline CDR1 reads MNHNS; CDR2 reads SASEGT. CDR3 in amino acids: CASSAGIASGYEQYF. CDR3 nucleotides: TGTGCCAGCAGTGCCGGGATTGCTTCGGGCTACGAGCAGTACTTC.

This clonotype was seen at least ten times. The J gene is TRBJ2-3, the V gene TRBV4-1; the D gene is possibly TRBD2 (5 bases). From germline, CDR1 is MGHRA and CDR2 YSYEKL. The V and J ends lost 2 bases and 2 bases respectively, with 11 bases between them. The CDR3 has 15 residues. CDR3 sequence (DNA): TGCGCCAGCAGCCAATTCCCGGGGTCCACAGATACGCAGTATTTT. Its translation is CASSQFPGSTDTQYF.

This clonotype was seen repeatedly, ten times or more. The V call is TRBV9, the J call TRBJ2-7, with D perhaps matching TRBD2 (6 bases). V was trimmed by 3 bases and J by 0 bases, leaving 10 bases between them. This CDR3 comprises 14 residues. Germline V gives CDR1 SGDLS, CDR2 YYNGEE. CDR3 residues: CASSASAPSYEQYF. CDR3 DNA sequence: TGTGCCAGCAGCGCTAGCGCCCCCTCCTACGAGCAGTACTTC.

This clonotype was counted at least ten times. V is TRBV3-1 and J is TRBJ1-4; possibly TRBD1 for D (5 bases). CDR3 length: 17 amino acids. Per the germline V gene, CDR1 is LGHDT and CDR2 is YNNKEL (reference sequence). V was clipped by 0 bases and J by 2 bases, with 13 bases between them. CDR3 sequence reads: CASSQEGPGFTNEKLFF. CDR3 nucleotides: TGTGCCAGCAGCCAAGAGGGGCCAGGCTTTACTAATGAAAAACTGTTTTTT. Filled out from reference TRBV3-1 and TRBJ1-4, the complete variable domain reads DTAVSQTPKYLVTQMGNDKSIKCEQNLGHDTMYWYKQDSKKFLKIMFSYNNKELIINETVPNRFSPKSPDKAHLNLHINSLELGDSAVYFCASSQEGPGFTNEKLFFGSGTQLSVL.

This clonotype was seen at least ten times. The CDR3 DNA follows: TGTGCCAGCAGCTTAGCTCCTAGGGGCAATGAGCAGTTCTTC. Translated, it gives CASSLAPRGNEQFF. This chain connects TRBV11-1 to TRBJ2-1; a possible D gene is TRBD1 (5 bases). The CDR3 has 14 residues. Trimming cost V 0 bases and J 6 bases, with 9 bases left between them. Germline assignment: CDR1 SGHAT and CDR2 FQDESV (reference sequence).